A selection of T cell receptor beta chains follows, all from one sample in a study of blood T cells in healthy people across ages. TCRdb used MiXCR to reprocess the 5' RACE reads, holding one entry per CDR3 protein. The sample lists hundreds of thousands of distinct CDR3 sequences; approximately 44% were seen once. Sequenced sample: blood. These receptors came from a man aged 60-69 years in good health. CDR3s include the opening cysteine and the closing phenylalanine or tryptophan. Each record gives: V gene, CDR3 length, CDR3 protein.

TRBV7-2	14	CASSQYREVEGYTF
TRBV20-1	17	CSGGLGSGGRPQETQYF
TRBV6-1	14	CASSAQESTDTQYF
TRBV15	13	CATSEISSYEQYF
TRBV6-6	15	CANSYPSGGYNEQYF
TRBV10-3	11	CASSVSGELFF
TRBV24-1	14	CAPAGVILYYEQYF
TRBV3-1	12	CASSPNEREQFF
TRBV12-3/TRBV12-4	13	CASSPDRGYGHTF
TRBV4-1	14	CASSQGHSGTKAFF
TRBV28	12	CASSFQRGTQYF
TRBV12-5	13	CASGLFEAAEAFF
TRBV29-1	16	CSVVTGESSLNQPQHF
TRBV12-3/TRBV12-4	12	CASSPGPLSQYF
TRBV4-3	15	CASSQDPGGGEKLFF
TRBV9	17	CASSVHPSGGGAYEQFF
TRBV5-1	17	CASSPREAGGTTDTQYF
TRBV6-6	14	CASSYTGTYNEQFF
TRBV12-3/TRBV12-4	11	CASKLRDTQYF
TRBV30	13	CAWSAALKSPLHF
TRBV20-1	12	CSARGAAYEQYF
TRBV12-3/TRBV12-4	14	CASSLRQGSGEQYF
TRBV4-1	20	CASSHPTPGSSSSSYNEQFF
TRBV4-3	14	CASSQDLGAETQYF
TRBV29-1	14	CSVEVWFMNTEAFF
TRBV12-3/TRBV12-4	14	CASSKRGSSDTQYF
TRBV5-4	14	CASSLGQRSTEAFF
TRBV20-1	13	CSASGTVQETQYF
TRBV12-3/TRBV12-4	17	CASSLQTGATGANVLTF
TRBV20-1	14	CSATSSGVYNEQYF
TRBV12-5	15	CASGMGLAGAYEQYF
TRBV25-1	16	CASSDPTGTANEKLFF
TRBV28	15	CASSVTGAGANVLTF
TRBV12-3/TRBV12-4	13	CASKRDGNSPLHF